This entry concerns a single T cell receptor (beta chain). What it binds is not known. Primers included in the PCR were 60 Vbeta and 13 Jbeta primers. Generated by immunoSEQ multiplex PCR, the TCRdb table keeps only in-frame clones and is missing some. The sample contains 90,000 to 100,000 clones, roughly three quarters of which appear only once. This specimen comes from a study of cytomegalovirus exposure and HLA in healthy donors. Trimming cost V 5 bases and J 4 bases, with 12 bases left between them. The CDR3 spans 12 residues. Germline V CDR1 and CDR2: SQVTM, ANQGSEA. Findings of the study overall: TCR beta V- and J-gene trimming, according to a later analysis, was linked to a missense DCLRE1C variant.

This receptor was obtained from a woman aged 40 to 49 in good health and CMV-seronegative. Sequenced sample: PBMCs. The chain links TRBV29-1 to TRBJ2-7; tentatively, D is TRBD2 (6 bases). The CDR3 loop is CSVWLASYEQYF. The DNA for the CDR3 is TGCAGCGTTTGGCTAGCGAGTTACGAGCAGTACTTC.